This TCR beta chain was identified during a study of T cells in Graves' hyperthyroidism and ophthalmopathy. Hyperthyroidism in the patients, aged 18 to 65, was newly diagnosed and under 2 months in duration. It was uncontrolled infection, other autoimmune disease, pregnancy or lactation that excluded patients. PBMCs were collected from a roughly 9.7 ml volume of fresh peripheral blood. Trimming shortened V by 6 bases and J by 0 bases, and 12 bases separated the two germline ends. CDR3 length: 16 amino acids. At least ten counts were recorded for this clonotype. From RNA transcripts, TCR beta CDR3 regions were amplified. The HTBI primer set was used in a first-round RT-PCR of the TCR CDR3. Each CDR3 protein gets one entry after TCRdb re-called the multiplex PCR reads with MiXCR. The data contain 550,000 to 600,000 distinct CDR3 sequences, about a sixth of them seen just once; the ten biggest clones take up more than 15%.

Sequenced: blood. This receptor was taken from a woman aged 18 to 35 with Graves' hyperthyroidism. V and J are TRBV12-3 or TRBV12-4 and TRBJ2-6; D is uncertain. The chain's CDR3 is CASRPYWGSGANVLTF. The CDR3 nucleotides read TGTGCCAGCAGACCATACTGGGGCTCTGGGGCCAACGTCCTGACTTTC.